The 27 T cell receptor beta chains presented below share a single source sample, sequenced in a study of cytomegalovirus exposure and HLA in healthy donors. PCR primers comprised 60 Vbeta and 13 Jbeta primers. The assay was immunoSEQ multiplex PCR, and TCRdb's table has in-frame clones only and misses some. There are approximately 140,000 clones in the sample; over 70% occur only once, and 2% to 3% lies in the top ten. Sequenced: PBMCs. The receptors originated from an older woman in good health and CMV-seropositive.

This clone has only one observation. The chain links TRBV9 to TRBJ1-2; tentative D call: TRBD1 (6 bases). This CDR3 region has 16 residues. The V end lost 3 bases, the J end lost 5 bases, and 20 bases lay between the germline ends. Germline CDR1 SGDLS, CDR2 YYNGEE. Written as DNA, the CDR3 is TGTGCCAGCAGCGCGAATACAGGGTGGTACAATTATGGCTACACCTTC. It yields the protein CASSANTGWYNYGYTF.

The CDR3, as DNA: TGTGCCAGCAGCCCGCCGTGGGCGGGCTCCTACAATGAGCAGTTCTTC. This sequence encodes CASSPPWAGSYNEQFF. The chain has TRBV5-8 and TRBJ2-1; D is perhaps TRBD2 (5 bases). The germline V gene has CDR1 SGHTS and CDR2 YDEGEE. V was cut by 4 bases and J by 0 bases, with 14 bases left in between. The CDR3 consists of 16 residues.

This clone was detected only a few times. The genes are TRBV6-1 and TRBJ2-5; tentatively, D is TRBD2 (6 bases). CDR1 and CDR2 from the germline V gene are MNHNS and SASEGT. This CDR3 has 16 residues. Trimming removed 1 base from V and 5 bases from J, with 17 bases in between. CDR3: CASSEELGAEGETQYF. The CDR3 DNA reads TGTGCCAGCAGTGAAGAGTTGGGAGCGGAGGGGGAGACCCAGTACTTC.

The chain recombines TRBV5-1 with TRBJ1-1; no clear D gene. This CDR3 has 13 amino acids. Germline assignment: CDR1 SGHRS and CDR2 YFSETQ. V was shortened by 4 bases and J by 2 bases, with 9 bases between the two germline ends. DNA for the CDR3: TGCGCCAGCAGCCAGAATGATAACACTGAAGCTTTCTTT. It codes for CASSQNDNTEAFF.

This chain links TRBV10-1 with TRBJ2-5, with D possibly TRBD2 on 5 matching bases. The ends were cut back, 2 bases at V and 9 bases at J, with 13 bases in the middle. The CDR3 covers 13 residues. Germline V lookup: CDR1 WNHNN, CDR2 SYGVQD (reference sequence). CDR3 loop: CASSENRGTAQYF. As DNA, the CDR3 is TGCGCCAGCAGTGAGAATCGGGGTACGGCCCAGTACTTC.

This clone was seen a handful of times. The CDR3 DNA follows: TGTGCCAGCAGACTGGGGGCCCAGGGGAATCAGCCCCAGCATTTT. Residues: CASRLGAQGNQPQHF. The rearrangement joins TRBV6-5 to TRBJ1-5; a weak D match, TRBD1 (6 bases). The germline V gene encodes CDR1 MNHEY and CDR2 SVGAGI. Trimming took off 6 bases at V and 4 bases at J, with 16 bases between the two ends. The CDR3 covers 15 residues.

The chain uses TRBV27 and TRBJ1-4, with 11 bases fitting TRBD1. Germline trimming cut 2 bases from V and 5 bases from J; bases unmatched to any gene: 7. CDR1 and CDR2 (germline): MNHEY, SMNVEV (reference sequence). The CDR3 contains 17 residues. Here the CDR3 DNA reads TGTGCCAGCAGTTTAAGGGGACAGGGGGTCATCAATGAAAAACTGTTTTTT. Its translation is CASSLRGQGVINEKLFF.

The chain couples TRBV19 to TRBJ1-1; TRBD1 agrees at 7 bases. The CDR3 spans 14 residues. Trimming at V came to 8 bases and at J to 0 bases, leaving 6 bases not matched to a gene. CDR1 is LNHDA, CDR2 SQIVND, per germline (reference sequence). CDR3 in amino acids: CASDRQGLNTEAFF. The CDR3 nucleotides read TGTGCCAGTGACCGACAGGGATTGAACACTGAAGCTTTCTTT.

The chain is built from TRBV5-5 and TRBJ1-1; no firm D call. Germline V gene lookup returns CDR1 SGHKS and CDR2 YYEKEE (reference sequence). V was clipped by 0 bases and J by 0 bases, with 6 bases between them. The CDR3 spans 14 residues. In DNA, the CDR3 is TGTGCCAGCAGCTTGGCAGGAATGAACACTGAAGCTTTCTTT. Its protein is CASSLAGMNTEAFF. The full variable domain, completed using reference TRBV5-5 and TRBJ1-1, is DAGVTQSPTHLIKTRGQQVTLRCSPISGHKSVSWYQQVLGQGPQFIFQYYEKEERGRGNFPDRFSARQFPNYSSELNVNALLLGDSALYLCASSLAGMNTEAFFGQGTRLTVV.

The genes are TRBV2 and TRBJ2-3; tentatively, D is TRBD2 (6 bases). CDR1 SNHLY and CDR2 FYNNEI come from the germline V gene. V was pared by 3 bases and J by 1 base, with 8 bases between. CDR3 size: 14 residues. The CDR3 nucleotides are TGTGCCAGCAGTGAGCGGGGCGGCACAGATACGCAGTATTTT. This codes for CASSERGGTDTQYF.

V usage is TRBV5-1 and J usage is TRBJ1-2; D is ambiguous. The CDR3 extends over 14 amino acids. CDR1 and CDR2 from the germline V gene are SGHRS and YFSETQ. Trimming left V 0 bases short and J 2 bases short, with 8 bases between. The CDR3 loop reads CASSLGASNYGYTF. The CDR3 nucleotides are TGCGCCAGCAGCTTGGGAGCATCCAACTATGGCTACACCTTC.

This clone was counted a few times. The chain uses TRBV11-1 and TRBJ2-2, with a tentative D call TRBD2 (5 bases). Germline V CDR1 and CDR2: SGHAT, FQDESV (reference sequence). The CDR3 runs 17 residues. The V end was cut by 6 bases, the J end by 0 bases, with 17 bases between. The CDR3 loop is CASSTPEGSSNTGELFF. As DNA, the CDR3 is TGTGCCAGCAGTACCCCTGAGGGCAGCTCGAACACCGGGGAGCTGTTTTTT.

The V and J genes are TRBV9 and TRBJ2-5; D is possibly TRBD1 (5 bases). With 0 bases removed from V and 5 bases from J, the gap between germline ends came to 11 bases. Germline V gene data show CDR1 as SGDLS and CDR2 as YYNGEE. The CDR3 has 14 residues. This CDR3 reads CASSVEGVAETQYF. The CDR3 DNA follows: TGTGCCAGCAGCGTAGAAGGGGTCGCGGAGACCCAGTACTTC.

The chain couples TRBV2 to TRBJ2-5; the D is unclear. This CDR3 spans 13 amino acids. Germline CDR1 reads SNHLY; CDR2 reads FYNNEI. The ends were cut back, 3 bases at V and 4 bases at J, with 9 bases in the middle. CDR3: CASSDGRRETQYF. CDR3 nucleotides: TGTGCCAGCAGTGATGGGCGTAGAGAGACCCAGTACTTC.

The rearrangement joins TRBV6-5 to TRBJ2-7; D perhaps matches TRBD1 (5 bases). The CDR3 sequence is 15 residues long. V was clipped by 2 bases and J by 5 bases, with 16 bases between them. Per germline, CDR1 MNHEY and CDR2 SVGAGI. The CDR3, as DNA: TGTGCCAGCAGTTACCGCCAGGGCATACTCGACGAGCAGTACTTC. This codes for CASSYRQGILDEQYF.

This sequence joins TRBV7-9 and TRBJ2-7; weak D call: TRBD2 (6 bases). V lost 1 base to trimming and J lost 7 bases, with 17 bases between them. The CDR3 has 15 amino acids. Germline CDR1 and CDR2: SEHNR and FQNEAQ (reference sequence). DNA for the CDR3: TGTGCCAGCAGCTTAGATTCGGGGACTCTACGGGAGCAGTACTTC. This gives the protein CASSLDSGTLREQYF.

The chain is built from TRBV4-1 and TRBJ2-7, with D tentatively TRBD1 (6 bases). The CDR3 is 14 residues long. V was trimmed by 0 bases and J by 3 bases, leaving 9 bases between them. Germline V lookup: CDR1 MGHRA, CDR2 YSYEKL. The CDR3 DNA is TGCGCCAGCAGCCAAGAAGAACAGGGCTACGAGCAGTACTTC. This translates into CASSQEEQGYEQYF.

The V and J genes are TRBV4-2 and TRBJ2-7; 14 positions match TRBD2. The CDR3 loop spans 14 amino acids. Germline trimming cut 6 bases from V and 4 bases from J; bases unmatched to any gene: 2. The V gene's germline CDR1 is LGHNA and CDR2 YNFKEQ. The CDR3 DNA sequence: TGTGCCAGCAGAGGGACTAGCGGGGGTTACGAGCAGTACTTC. Amino acid sequence: CASRGTSGGYEQYF.

The chain is built from TRBV11-3 and TRBJ2-7; 8 positions agree with TRBD1. J gave up 1 base and V 5 bases, and 4 bases lay outside the gene matches. Germline V CDR1 and CDR2: SGHNT, YENEEA. This CDR3 comprises 14 residues. This chain's CDR3 is CASSPGTGSYEQYF. The CDR3 nucleotides read TGTGCCAGCAGCCCCGGGACAGGATCCTACGAGCAGTACTTC.

This chain connects TRBV25-1 to TRBJ2-3; D might be TRBD2 (7 bases). V shed 8 bases and J shed 6 bases, with 18 bases lying between them. CDR1 is MGHDK, CDR2 SYGVNS, per germline. This CDR3 has 14 residues. CDR3 loop: CASLGGALYDTQYF. In DNA form, the CDR3 reads TGTGCCAGCCTGGGGGGGGCACTGTATGATACGCAGTATTTT.

This chain links TRBV19 with TRBJ1-1, with 11 bases fitting TRBD1. The CDR3 loop spans 16 amino acids. Germline loops: CDR1 LNHDA, CDR2 SQIVND (reference sequence). The junction had 12 bases not matched to a gene; V was cut back by 7 bases and J by 5 bases. The CDR3 coding sequence is TGTGCCAGTACCAGTGGGATAGGACAGGGGGCTACTGAAGCTTTCTTT. The encoded protein is CASTSGIGQGATEAFF.

The V and J genes are TRBV5-6 and TRBJ1-2; D is unresolved. V gave up 0 bases and J gave up 8 bases, with 17 bases separating them. Germline lookup yields CDR1 SGHDT and CDR2 YYEEEE. This CDR3 has 15 residues. The CDR3 is CASSLGFWASGGYTF. DNA for the CDR3: TGTGCCAGCAGCTTGGGGTTCTGGGCATCGGGGGGCTACACCTTC.

The V and J genes are TRBV7-9 and TRBJ1-4, with D hard to call. Germline values: CDR1 SEHNR, CDR2 FQNEAQ (reference sequence). CDR3 length: 13 residues. Trimming shortened V by 1 base and J by 4 bases, and 4 bases separated the two germline ends. CDR3 amino acids: CASSLDSNEKLFF. Written as DNA, the CDR3 is TGTGCCAGCAGCTTAGACAGTAATGAAAAACTGTTTTTT.

This clone has just one count. This rearrangement joins TRBV19 to TRBJ1-1; TRBD1 agrees at 7 bases. Germline CDR1 LNHDA, CDR2 SQIVND (reference sequence). The CDR3 length is 12 residues. The ends lost 5 bases at V and 7 bases at J; junction bases unmatched: 4. CDR3 sequence reads: CASSEGAGEAFF. CDR3 coding DNA: TGTGCCAGTAGTGAGGGGGCCGGTGAAGCTTTCTTT.

The chain couples TRBV5-4 to TRBJ2-3; maybe TRBD2 (6 bases). V was clipped by 2 bases and J by 1 base, with 11 bases between them. CDR1 and CDR2 from the germline V gene are SGHNT and YYREEE (reference sequence). The CDR3 has 15 amino acids. As DNA, the CDR3 is TGTGCCAGCAGCTTTTTGGGGGGAGGCACAGATACGCAGTATTTT. It is translated as CASSFLGGGTDTQYF.

Only a few counts were recorded for this clone. This sequence joins TRBV18 and TRBJ1-2; D perhaps matches TRBD1 (5 bases). V shed 3 bases and J shed 0 bases, with 11 bases lying between them. CDR3 length: 15 residues. CDR1 is KGHSH and CDR2 is LQKENI in the germline V gene. CDR3: CASSPIDRSNYGYTF. CDR3 coding DNA: TGTGCCAGCTCACCCATAGACAGATCTAACTATGGCTACACCTTC.

In DNA, the CDR3 is TGTGCCAGCAGCGGTGGCCCCCAGGGGTCGATAGCCAACTATGGCTACACCTTC. It encodes CASSGGPQGSIANYGYTF. The chain carries TRBV5-6 and TRBJ1-2, with D maybe TRBD1 (6 bases). Trimming stripped 4 bases from V and 2 bases from J, with 24 bases between. The CDR3 is 18 amino acids. The V gene's germline CDR1 is SGHDT and CDR2 YYEEEE.